Sequencing of this T cell receptor beta chain was carried out in a study of blood T cell repertoires in COVID-19. Background on the study: The United States, Italy and Spain were the sources of the acute and convalescent COVID-19 samples. T cells, B-cell-depleted T cells, or PBMCs provided the cDNA or gDNA that served as material.

In the original analysis: Quantification of nucleated cells was approximated via reference gene primer amplification. Only in-frame clones appear in the TCRdb table, and some are missing; sequencing was by immunoSEQ multiplex PCR. The DNA was the basis for D and trimming; V, J and clone size are from that table. The sample shows fewer than 250,000 clones, 75% to 90% of them seen only once. This CDR3 is built from 16 residues. The J segment lost 6 bases and the V segment lost 0 bases, leaving 12 bases of the junction unmatched. Germline lookup yields CDR1 SQVTM and CDR2 ANQGSEA. The sample consisted of peripheral blood. The chain is built from TRBV29-1 and TRBJ2-3; TRBD2 aligns across 7 bases. The sequence came from a woman aged 40-49 years with acute or convalescent COVID-19. CDR3 protein: CSVEDLSAGVVDTQYF. CDR3 bases: TGCAGCGTTGAAGATCTTTCGGCGGGGGTGGTGGATACGCAGTATTTT.